Listed here are 20 T cell receptor beta chains from one sample, sequenced in a study of T cells in Graves' hyperthyroidism and ophthalmopathy. RNA transcripts were the template for amplifying TCR beta CDR3 regions. Primed by the HTBI set, a first-round RT-PCR was run on the TCR CDR3. One entry per CDR3 protein results from TCRdb running MiXCR on the multiplex PCR reads. The repertoire has approximately 520,000 distinct CDR3 sequences, about 24% of them found once; the top ten carry about 10%. Sequenced: blood. These receptors all stem from a woman younger than 45 with Graves' ophthalmopathy.

This clonotype was counted at least ten times. The V call is TRBV6-1, the J call TRBJ2-4; D possibly corresponds to TRBD2 (5 bases). CDR3 length equals 15 residues. Germline-derived CDR1 and CDR2 are MNHNS and SASEGT. V was cut by 6 bases and J by 6 bases, with 18 bases left in between. CDR3 sequence (DNA): TGTGCCAGCAGAGCCTTGGGAGAATTTGGAAACATTCAGTACTTC. It specifies CASRALGEFGNIQYF.

The V call is TRBV6-5, the J call TRBJ1-2; D unclear. The CDR3 spans 12 residues. V shed 4 bases and J shed 5 bases, with 8 bases lying between them. Germline V gives CDR1 MNHEY, CDR2 SVGAGI. CDR3 protein: CASSWQEYGYTF. The CDR3 nucleotides are TGTGCCAGCAGTTGGCAGGAGTATGGCTACACCTTC.

This clonotype was seen many times. V usage is TRBV6-5 and J usage is TRBJ1-5; 9 bases agree with TRBD1. V was clipped by 2 bases and J by 5 bases; unmatched bases: 4. The CDR3 has 15 amino acids. Germline CDR1 and CDR2: MNHEY and SVGAGI. CDR3: CASSYGTGTDQPQHF. CDR3 sequence (DNA): TGTGCCAGCAGTTACGGGACAGGGACGGATCAGCCCCAGCATTTT.

This clonotype was seen at least ten times. The chain couples TRBV29-1 to TRBJ1-1, with 12 bases identical to TRBD1. After removal of 3 bases from V and 3 bases from J, the junction contained 5 bases not matched to a gene. The CDR3 runs 15 residues. Germline V CDR1 and CDR2: SQVTM, ANQGSEA. CDR3 coding DNA: TGCAGCGTTGAGGGGACAGGGGGCGCGGACACTGAAGCTTTCTTT. Translation: CSVEGTGGADTEAFF.

This clonotype was seen at least ten times. V gene TRBV11-1 combines with J gene TRBJ2-3; TRBD1 agrees at 9 bases. The V and J ends lost 7 bases and 4 bases, in that order; junction bases with no gene match: 12. Germline-derived CDR1 and CDR2 are SGHAT and FQDESV (reference sequence). The CDR3 has 16 residues. The CDR3: CASNSPADRGPDTQYF. CDR3 in DNA: TGTGCCAGCAACTCACCCGCGGACAGGGGACCAGATACGCAGTATTTT.

This clonotype was recorded at least ten times. CDR3 coding DNA: TGTGCCAGCAGTGAAGCCGGAGGTCTGTTTGGGAACATTCAGTACTTC. Its translation: CASSEAGGLFGNIQYF. The rearrangement uses TRBV6-1 and TRBJ2-4, with D possibly matching TRBD2 (5 bases). Germline values: CDR1 MNHNS, CDR2 SASEGT. This CDR3 comprises 16 residues. The V gene lost 0 bases and the J gene lost 7 bases, with 16 bases spanning the gap.

This clonotype was recorded many times. The V call is TRBV7-8, the J call TRBJ1-1; 8 bases align to TRBD1. The CDR3 loop spans 14 amino acids. V lost 7 bases, J lost 0 bases, and 4 bases stayed unmatched. Germline assignment: CDR1 SGHVS and CDR2 FQNEAQ. CDR3 DNA sequence: TGTGCCAGCACCGGGACAGGAATGAACACTGAAGCTTTCTTT. This gives the protein CASTGTGMNTEAFF.

The chain couples TRBV6-2 or TRBV6-3 to TRBJ2-1, with 8 bases lining up with TRBD2. The CDR3 is made up of 17 amino acids. Germline loops: CDR1 MNHEY, CDR2 SVGEGT. The V gene end was trimmed by 2 bases and the J gene end by 0 bases; junction bases not matched to a gene: 6. In DNA, the CDR3 is TGTGCCAGCAGTTACGCGGGCGGGGGGACCTCCTACAATGAGCAGTTCTTC. Its translation: CASSYAGGGTSYNEQFF.

This clonotype was recorded only once. This sequence joins TRBV27 and TRBJ2-5, with 8 bases matching TRBD1. With 5 bases clipped from V and 3 bases from J, the junction kept 14 bases outside the gene matches. The CDR3 length is 17 residues. Germline CDR1 reads MNHEY; CDR2 reads SMNVEV (reference sequence). The CDR3, as DNA: TGTGCCAGCAGTCATTGGGGACGCGGACAGGGAAAAGAGACCCAGTACTTC. Protein: CASSHWGRGQGKETQYF.

This clonotype has only a few counts. A much bigger clone sits one base away, suggesting this may be a read error. This rearrangement joins TRBV7-3 to TRBJ2-5, with D maybe TRBD2 (6 bases). The V gene's germline CDR1 is SGHTA and CDR2 FQGTGA. The CDR3 is made up of 15 amino acids. CDR3 amino acids: CASSLGVGPGETKYF. In nucleotides, the CDR3 is TGTGCCAGCAGCTTAGGCGTGGGGCCGGGAGAGACCAAGTACTTC.

The gene calls are TRBV20-1 and TRBJ1-1, with D maybe TRBD1 (6 bases). This CDR3 contains 13 residues. The germline gives CDR1 DFQATT, CDR2 SNEGSKA (reference sequence). The CDR3 coding sequence is TGCAGGGCCACACCACCACAGGGATATGAAGCTTTCTTT. It codes for CRATPPQGYEAFF.

This clonotype showed up many times. This chain joins TRBV5-8 and TRBJ2-5, with unresolved D. Trimming took 0 bases from V and 2 from J, leaving 5 bases between them. The CDR3 length is 13 residues. Germline V gene data show CDR1 as SGHTS and CDR2 as YDEGEE. Written as DNA, the CDR3 is TGTGCCAGCAGCTTGGCCCCGCAAGAGACCCAGTACTTC. Protein: CASSLAPQETQYF.

This clonotype was seen at least ten times. J is TRBJ2-5 and V is TRBV20-1; D is unclear. V shed 0 bases and J shed 3 bases, with 11 bases lying between them. This CDR3 region has 14 residues. Germline values: CDR1 DFQATT, CDR2 SNEGSKA (reference sequence). The CDR3 loop reads CSARDSVEKETQYF. The CDR3 bases are TGCAGTGCTAGAGATTCTGTAGAAAAAGAGACCCAGTACTTC.

At least ten counts were recorded for this clonotype. The gene calls are TRBV6-1 and TRBJ1-2; D gene unclear. There are 11 residues in the CDR3. Germline CDR1 is MNHNS and CDR2 is SASEGT. V gave up 4 bases and J gave up 8 bases, with 8 bases separating them. CDR3 region: CASSGAEGYTF. CDR3 nucleotide sequence: TGTGCCAGCAGTGGGGCCGAGGGCTACACCTTC.

This clonotype was seen many times. The CDR3 protein is CASRQDNGNTIYF. Written as DNA, the CDR3 is TGTGCCAGCAGGCAGGACAACGGGAACACCATATATTTT. The chain is built from TRBV2 and TRBJ1-3; possibly TRBD1 for D (5 bases). The germline V gene encodes CDR1 SNHLY and CDR2 FYNNEI. V was shortened by 6 bases and J by 7 bases, with 13 bases between the two germline ends. The CDR3 runs 13 residues.

This clonotype was detected ten times or more. The rearrangement links TRBV27 to TRBJ1-5; D ambiguous. CDR1 and CDR2 from the germline V gene are MNHEY and SMNVEV (reference sequence). This CDR3 comprises 15 residues. Trimming took off 7 bases at V and 0 bases at J, with 13 bases between the two ends. DNA of the CDR3: TGTGCCAGCAACCCGACGGCATATAGCAATCAGCCCCAGCATTTT. Amino acid sequence: CASNPTAYSNQPQHF.

This clonotype was recorded a few times. The chain is built from TRBV6-1 and TRBJ1-6, with TRBD1 as a possible D gene (5 bases). The V end lost 5 bases, the J end lost 7 bases, and 18 bases lay between the germline ends. CDR3 length: 16 amino acids. CDR1 is MNHNS and CDR2 is SASEGT in the germline V gene. The CDR3 DNA reads as TGTGCCAGCAGTCGCGAAGGGACGGCCGGCAATTCACCCCTCCACTTT. Translated: CASSREGTAGNSPLHF.

The chain uses TRBV11-3 and TRBJ1-3; D perhaps matches TRBD1 (5 bases). This CDR3 contains 14 residues. CDR1 is SGHNT and CDR2 is YENEEA in the germline V gene. The V end lost 3 bases, the J end lost 8 bases, and 14 bases lay between the germline ends. This CDR3 is CASSLGPKSDTIYF. In nucleotides, the CDR3 is TGTGCCAGCAGCTTGGGGCCGAAAAGCGACACCATATATTTT.

The table lists this clonotype with a few counts. The CDR3 DNA reads as TGTGCCAGTAGTATAGGGGCTCGCAACCTGGACGTCCTGACTTTC. Encoded protein: CASSIGARNLDVLTF. The chain links TRBV19 to TRBJ2-6, with D unresolved. This CDR3 spans 15 amino acids. Germline CDR1 LNHDA, CDR2 SQIVND (reference sequence). The ends were cut back, 1 base at V and 11 bases at J, with 15 bases in the middle.

The table lists this clonotype with a few counts. The chain has TRBV3-1 and TRBJ2-7; tentative D call: TRBD2 (6 bases). Deletions cut 1 base from V and 9 bases from J, with 13 bases between. In germline, CDR1 is LGHDT, CDR2 YNNKEL (reference sequence). This CDR3 is 13 amino acids long. CDR3 sequence: CASSQGRRDGQYF. Written as DNA, the CDR3 is TGTGCCAGCAGCCAAGGCCGGAGGGACGGGCAGTACTTC.